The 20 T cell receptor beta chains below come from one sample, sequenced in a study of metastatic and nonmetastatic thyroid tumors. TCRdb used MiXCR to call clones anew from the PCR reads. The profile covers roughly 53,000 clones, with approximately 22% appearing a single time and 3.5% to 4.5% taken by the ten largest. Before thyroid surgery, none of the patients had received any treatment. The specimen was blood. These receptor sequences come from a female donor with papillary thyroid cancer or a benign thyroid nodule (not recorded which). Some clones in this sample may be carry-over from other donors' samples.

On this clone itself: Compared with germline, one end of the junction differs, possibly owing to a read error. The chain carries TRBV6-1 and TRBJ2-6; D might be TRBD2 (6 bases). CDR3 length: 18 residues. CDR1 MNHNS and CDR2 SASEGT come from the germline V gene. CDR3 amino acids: CASSEGYPGSSGPNVLTF. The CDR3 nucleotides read TGTGCCAGCAGTGAAGGGTATCCCGGGAGCTCTGGGCCCAACGTCCTGACTTTC.

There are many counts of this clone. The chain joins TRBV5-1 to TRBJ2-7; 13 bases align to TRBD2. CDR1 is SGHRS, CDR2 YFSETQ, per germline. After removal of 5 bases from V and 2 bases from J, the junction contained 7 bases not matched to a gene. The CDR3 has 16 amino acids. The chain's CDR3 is CASRAGTSGITYEQYF. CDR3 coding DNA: TGCGCCAGCAGGGCCGGGACTAGCGGGATTACCTACGAGCAGTACTTC.

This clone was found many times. The CDR3 sequence is CASSFATGNTIYF. Here the CDR3 DNA reads TGCGCCAGCAGCTTTGCTACTGGAAACACCATATATTTT. The chain joins TRBV5-1 to TRBJ1-3; D not resolved. The CDR3 consists of 13 residues. V was cut by 2 bases and J by 2 bases, with 5 bases left in between. CDR1 is SGHRS, CDR2 YFSETQ, per germline.

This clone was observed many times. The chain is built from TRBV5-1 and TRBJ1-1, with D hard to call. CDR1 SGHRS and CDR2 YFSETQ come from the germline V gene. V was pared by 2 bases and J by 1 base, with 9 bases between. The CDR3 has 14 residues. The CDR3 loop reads CASSLRAGNTEAFF. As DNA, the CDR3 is TGCGCCAGCAGCTTAAGGGCGGGGAACACTGAAGCTTTCTTT.

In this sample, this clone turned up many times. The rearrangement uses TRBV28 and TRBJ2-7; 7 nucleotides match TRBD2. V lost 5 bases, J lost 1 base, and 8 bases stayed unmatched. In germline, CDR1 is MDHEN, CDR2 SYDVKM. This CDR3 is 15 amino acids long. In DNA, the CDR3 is TGTGCCAGCAGTCTAAGCGGGATCGATTCCTACGAGCAGTACTTC. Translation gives CASSLSGIDSYEQYF.

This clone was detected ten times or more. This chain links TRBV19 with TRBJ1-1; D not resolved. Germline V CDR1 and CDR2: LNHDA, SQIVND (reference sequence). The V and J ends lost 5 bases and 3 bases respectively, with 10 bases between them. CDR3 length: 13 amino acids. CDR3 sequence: CASSPSGYTEAFF. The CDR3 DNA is TGTGCCAGTAGTCCGTCTGGGTACACTGAAGCTTTCTTT.

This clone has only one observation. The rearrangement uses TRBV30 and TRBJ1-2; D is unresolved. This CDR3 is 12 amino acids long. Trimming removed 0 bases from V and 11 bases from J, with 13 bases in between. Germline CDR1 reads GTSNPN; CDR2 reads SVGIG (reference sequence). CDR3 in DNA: TGTGCCTGGAGTGTCGGTGTTTGGGGATACACCTTC. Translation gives CAWSVGVWGYTF. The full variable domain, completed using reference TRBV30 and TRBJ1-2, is SQTIHQWPATLVQPVGSPLSLECTVEGTSNPNLYWYRQAAGRGLQLLFYSVGIGQISSEVPQNLSASRPQDRQFILSSKKLLLSDSGFYLCAWSVGVWGYTFGSGTRLTVV.

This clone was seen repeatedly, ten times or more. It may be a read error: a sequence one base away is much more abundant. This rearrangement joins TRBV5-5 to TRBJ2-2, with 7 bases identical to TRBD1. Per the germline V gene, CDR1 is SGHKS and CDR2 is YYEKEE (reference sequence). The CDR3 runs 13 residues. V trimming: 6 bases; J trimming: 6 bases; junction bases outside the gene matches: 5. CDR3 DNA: TGTGCCAGCATCTTACAGGGGTCCGGGGAGCTGTTTTTT. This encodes CASILQGSGELFF.

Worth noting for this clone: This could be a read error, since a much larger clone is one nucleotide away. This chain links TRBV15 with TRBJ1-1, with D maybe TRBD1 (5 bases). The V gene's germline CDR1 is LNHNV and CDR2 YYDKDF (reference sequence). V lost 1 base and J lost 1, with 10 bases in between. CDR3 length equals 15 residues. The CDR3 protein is CATSRGGWGNTEAFF. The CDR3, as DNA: TGTGCCACCAGCAGAGGGGGGTGGGGGAACACTGAAGCTTTCTTT.

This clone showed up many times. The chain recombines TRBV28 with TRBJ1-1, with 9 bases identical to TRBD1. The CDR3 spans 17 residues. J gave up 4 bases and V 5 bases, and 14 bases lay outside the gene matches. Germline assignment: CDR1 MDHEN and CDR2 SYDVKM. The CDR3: CASSPHLDRGTGTEAFF. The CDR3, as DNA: TGTGCCAGCAGTCCCCACCTGGACAGGGGAACGGGCACTGAAGCTTTCTTT. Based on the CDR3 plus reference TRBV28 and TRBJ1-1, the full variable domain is DVKVTQSSRYLVKRTGEKVFLECVQDMDHENMFWYRQDPGLGLRLIYFSYDVKMKEKGDIPEGYSVSREKKERFSLILESASTNQTSMYLCASSPHLDRGTGTEAFFGQGTRLTVV.

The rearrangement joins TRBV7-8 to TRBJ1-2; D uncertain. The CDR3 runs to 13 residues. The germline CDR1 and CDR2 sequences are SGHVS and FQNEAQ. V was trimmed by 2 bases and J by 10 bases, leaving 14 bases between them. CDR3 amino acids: CASSLWTPGVYTF. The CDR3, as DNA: TGTGCCAGCAGCTTATGGACGCCCGGTGTCTACACCTTC.

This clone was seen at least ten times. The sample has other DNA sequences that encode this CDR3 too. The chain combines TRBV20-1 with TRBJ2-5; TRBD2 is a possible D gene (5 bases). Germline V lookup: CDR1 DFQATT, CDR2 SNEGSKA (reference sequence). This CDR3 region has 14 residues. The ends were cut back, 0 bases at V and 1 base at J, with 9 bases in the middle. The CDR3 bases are TGCAGTGCTAGAGATCGCGGGTCCCAAGAGACCCAGTACTTC. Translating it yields CSARDRGSQETQYF.

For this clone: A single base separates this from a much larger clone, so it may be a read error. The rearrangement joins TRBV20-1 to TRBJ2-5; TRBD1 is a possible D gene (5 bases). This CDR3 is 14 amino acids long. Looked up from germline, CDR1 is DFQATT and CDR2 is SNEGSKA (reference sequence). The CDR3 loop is CSARRRALQETEYF. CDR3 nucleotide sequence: TGCAGTGCTAGGCGCAGGGCCCTTCAAGAGACCGAGTACTTC.

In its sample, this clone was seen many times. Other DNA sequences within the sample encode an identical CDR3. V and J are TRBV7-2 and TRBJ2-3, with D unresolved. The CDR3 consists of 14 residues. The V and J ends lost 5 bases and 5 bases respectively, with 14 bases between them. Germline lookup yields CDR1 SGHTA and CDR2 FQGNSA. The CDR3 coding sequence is TGTGCCAGCAGCCGTGTGGGCCGGAGAGATACGCAGTATTTT. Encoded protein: CASSRVGRRDTQYF.

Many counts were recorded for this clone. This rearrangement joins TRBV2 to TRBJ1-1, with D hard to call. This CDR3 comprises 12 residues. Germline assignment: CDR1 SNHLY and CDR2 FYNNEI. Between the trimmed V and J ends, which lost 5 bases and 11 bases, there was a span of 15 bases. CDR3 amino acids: CASSTRASEAFF. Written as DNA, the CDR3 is TGTGCCAGCAGTACTAGGGCATCGGAGGCTTTCTTT.

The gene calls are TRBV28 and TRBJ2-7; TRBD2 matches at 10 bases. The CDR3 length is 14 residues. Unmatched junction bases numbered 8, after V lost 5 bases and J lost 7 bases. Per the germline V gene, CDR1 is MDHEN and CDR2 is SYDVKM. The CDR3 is CASSLTSGILEQYF. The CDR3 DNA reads TGTGCCAGCAGTCTTACTAGCGGGATCCTGGAGCAGTACTTC.

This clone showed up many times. CDR3 bases: TGCGCCAGCAGCTTGGACAGAGGGGAGCAGTACTTC. Its translation: CASSLDRGEQYF. The V gene is TRBV5-1, the J gene TRBJ2-7; possibly TRBD2 for D (5 bases). The CDR3 covers 12 residues. The ends were cut back, 0 bases at V and 7 bases at J, with 8 bases in the middle. Germline V gives CDR1 SGHRS, CDR2 YFSETQ.

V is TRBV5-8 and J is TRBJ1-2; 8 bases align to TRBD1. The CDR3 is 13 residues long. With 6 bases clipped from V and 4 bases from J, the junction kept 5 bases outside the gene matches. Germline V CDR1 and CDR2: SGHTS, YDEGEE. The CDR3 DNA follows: TGTGCCAGCACCAGGGGGCTTACCTATGGCTACACCTTC. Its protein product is CASTRGLTYGYTF.

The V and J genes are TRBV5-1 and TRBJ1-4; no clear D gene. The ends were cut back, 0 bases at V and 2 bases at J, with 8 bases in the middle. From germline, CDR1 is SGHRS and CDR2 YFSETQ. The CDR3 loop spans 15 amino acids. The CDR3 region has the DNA TGCGCCAGCAGCTTGGAGGGAGGGACTAATGAAAAACTGTTTTTT. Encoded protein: CASSLEGGTNEKLFF.

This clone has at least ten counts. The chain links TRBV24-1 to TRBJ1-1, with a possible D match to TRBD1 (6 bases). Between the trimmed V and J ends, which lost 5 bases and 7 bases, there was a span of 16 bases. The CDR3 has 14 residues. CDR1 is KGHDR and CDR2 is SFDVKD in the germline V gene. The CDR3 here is CATSGGGRGGEAFF. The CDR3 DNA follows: TGTGCCACCAGTGGTGGGGGGCGTGGAGGTGAAGCTTTCTTT.